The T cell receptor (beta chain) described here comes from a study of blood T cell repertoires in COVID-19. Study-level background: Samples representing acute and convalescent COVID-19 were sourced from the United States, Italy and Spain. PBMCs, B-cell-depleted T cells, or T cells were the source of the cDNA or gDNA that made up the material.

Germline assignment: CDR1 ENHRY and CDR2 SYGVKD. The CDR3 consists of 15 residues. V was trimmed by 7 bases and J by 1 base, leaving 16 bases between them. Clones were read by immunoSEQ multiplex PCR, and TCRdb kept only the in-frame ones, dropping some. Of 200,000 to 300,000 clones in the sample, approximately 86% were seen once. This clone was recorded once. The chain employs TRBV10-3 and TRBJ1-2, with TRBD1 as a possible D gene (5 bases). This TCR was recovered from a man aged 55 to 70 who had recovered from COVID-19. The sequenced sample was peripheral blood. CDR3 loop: CAIKGTRQYNYGYTF. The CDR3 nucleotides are TGTGCCATCAAGGGAACGAGACAGTATAACTATGGCTACACCTTC.